These 11 T cell receptor beta chains originate from one sample sequenced in a study of T cell repertoires in cytomegalovirus infection. MiXCR was run by TCRdb on the reads, yielding one entry per CDR3 protein. The table has 300,000 or so distinct CDR3 sequences, about 25% seen once. Sequencing was performed on PBMCs. The receptor source for this set is a human donor in good health (CMV status not recorded). Some clones in this sample may be carry-over from other donors' samples.

This clonotype was counted between two and nine times. This chain joins TRBV7-9 and TRBJ1-5; D is possibly TRBD1 (5 bases). This CDR3 has 12 amino acids. The V gene lost 7 bases and the J gene lost 7 bases, with 11 bases spanning the gap. Per germline, CDR1 SEHNR and CDR2 FQNEAQ (reference sequence). The CDR3: CASNEGRQPQHF. The CDR3 DNA follows: TGTGCCAGCAACGAGGGGAGACAGCCCCAGCATTTT.

This clonotype was seen ten or more times. The genes are TRBV28 and TRBJ1-2; 7 bases match TRBD1. The CDR3 length is 15 residues. V was pared by 5 bases and J by 6 bases, with 12 bases of the junction left unmatched. The germline gives CDR1 MDHEN, CDR2 SYDVKM. The CDR3 DNA reads TGTGCCAGCAGTCCCCCGACAGGGAGGAAGGATGGCTACACCTTC. Its translation: CASSPPTGRKDGYTF.

This clonotype was seen many times. The genes are TRBV4-1 and TRBJ1-1; D gene unclear. The germline V gene encodes CDR1 MGHRA and CDR2 YSYEKL. The CDR3 has 12 residues. The V and J ends lost 3 bases and 8 bases respectively, with 10 bases between them. CDR3 coding DNA: TGCGCCAGCAGCCATCAGAGCGGGGAAGCTTTCTTT. Its protein product is CASSHQSGEAFF.

V usage is TRBV7-2 and J usage is TRBJ2-7, with D possibly TRBD2 on 5 matching bases. This CDR3 contains 13 residues. Germline V gene lookup returns CDR1 SGHTA and CDR2 FQGNSA. The V end was cut by 1 base, the J end by 6 bases, with 10 bases between. Here the CDR3 reads CASSLGIGGEQYV. The CDR3 DNA reads as TGTGCCAGCAGCTTAGGGATCGGAGGCGAGCAGTACGTC.

This clonotype was detected a few times. The chain carries TRBV28 and TRBJ2-7; no clear D. From germline, CDR1 is MDHEN and CDR2 SYDVKM. Between the trimmed V and J ends, which lost 2 bases and 7 bases, there was a span of 12 bases. The CDR3 contains 13 residues. DNA of the CDR3: TGTGCCAGCAGTTTACCTACCCCTAAAGAGCAGTACTTC. Protein: CASSLPTPKEQYF.

The chain is built from TRBV28 and TRBJ2-2; 9 nucleotides line up with TRBD1. Trimming cost V 1 base and J 6 bases; bases outside gene matches: 6. The CDR3 is 16 amino acids. Germline assignment: CDR1 MDHEN and CDR2 SYDVKM. CDR3 residues: CASSLYGDRDAGELFF. The CDR3 DNA is TGTGCCAGCAGTTTATACGGGGACAGGGATGCCGGGGAGCTGTTTTTT. The variable domain in full, with the rest retrieved from reference TRBV28 and TRBJ2-2, is DVKVTQSSRYLVKRTGEKVFLECVQDMDHENMFWYRQDPGLGLRLIYFSYDVKMKEKGDIPEGYSVSREKKERFSLILESASTNQTSMYLCASSLYGDRDAGELFFGEGSRLTVL.

This clonotype has a handful of counts. This chain links TRBV28 with TRBJ1-2, with 8 bases that match TRBD1. The J segment lost 4 bases and the V segment lost 5 bases, leaving 6 bases of the junction unmatched. The CDR3 is made up of 14 amino acids. CDR1 and CDR2 from the germline V gene are MDHEN and SYDVKM. In DNA, the CDR3 is TGTGCCAGCAGTATGGGACAGGCCTCCTATGGCTACACCTTC. Translation: CASSMGQASYGYTF.

This clonotype was seen only a few times. Written as DNA, the CDR3 is TGCGCCAGCAGCCCCGCGGGGGCCCGGTACAATGAGCAGTTCTTC. Translating it yields CASSPAGARYNEQFF. The chain uses TRBV5-1 and TRBJ2-1; weak D call: TRBD2 (7 bases). V was trimmed by 4 bases and J by 4 bases, leaving 15 bases between them. The CDR3 loop spans 15 amino acids. Germline V lookup: CDR1 SGHRS, CDR2 YFSETQ.

This clonotype has only a few counts. V usage is TRBV6-5 and J usage is TRBJ2-2; 10 nucleotides agree with TRBD1. CDR3 size: 16 residues. Looked up from germline, CDR1 is MNHEY and CDR2 is SVGAGI. With 4 bases clipped from V and 5 bases from J, the junction kept 7 bases outside the gene matches. The CDR3 bases are TGTGCCAGCAGTTGGGACAGGGGAGGAATTACCGGGGAGCTGTTTTTT. Its translation: CASSWDRGGITGELFF.

Only a few counts were recorded for this clonotype. The rearrangement uses TRBV29-1 and TRBJ2-5; tentative D call: TRBD2 (6 bases). Germline CDR1 and CDR2: SQVTM and ANQGSEA. V was trimmed by 7 bases and J by 1 base, leaving 22 bases between them. The CDR3 loop spans 16 amino acids. As DNA, the CDR3 is TGCAGCGGGGGTATAGGGAGGATGGGGGTCCAAGAGACCCAGTACTTC. This translates into CSGGIGRMGVQETQYF.

This clonotype was observed once. J is TRBJ1-5 and V is TRBV12-3 or TRBV12-4, with 8 bases lining up with TRBD1. The CDR3 loop spans 14 amino acids. V gave up 7 bases and J gave up 7 bases; unmatched junction bases: 9. CDR3 coding DNA: TGTGCCAGCAATACAGGGACAGGAAAACAGCCCCAGCATTTT. This gives the protein CASNTGTGKQPQHF.